The 26 T cell receptor beta chains below come from one sample, sequenced in a study of blood T cell repertoires in COVID-19. Assay: immunoSEQ multiplex PCR; the TCRdb copy retains only in-frame clones and omits some. The sample shows about 140,000 clones, approximately 80% of them seen only once. Material: peripheral blood. Receptors were obtained from a woman of 80 years or more with active or convalescent COVID-19.

The V and J genes are TRBV5-1 and TRBJ2-2; D remains ambiguous. This CDR3 comprises 14 residues. The germline CDR1 and CDR2 sequences are SGHRS and YFSETQ. Trimming cost V 2 bases and J 0 bases, with 5 bases left between them. CDR3 loop: CASSLSSNTGELFF. CDR3 DNA sequence: TGCGCCAGCAGCTTAAGCTCGAACACCGGGGAGCTGTTTTTT. Filled out from reference TRBV5-1 and TRBJ2-2, the complete variable domain reads KAGVTQTPRYLIKTRGQQVTLSCSPISGHRSVSWYQQTPGQGLQFLFEYFSETQRNKGNFPGRFSGRQFSNSRSEMNVSTLELGDSALYLCASSLSSNTGELFFGEGSRLTVL.

The chain carries TRBV19 and TRBJ2-3; TRBD1 is a possible D gene (5 bases). With 1 base removed from V and 2 bases from J, the gap between germline ends came to 10 bases. There are 15 residues in the CDR3. In germline, CDR1 is LNHDA, CDR2 SQIVND (reference sequence). The CDR3 is CASSIADSYTDTQYF. In DNA form, the CDR3 reads TGTGCCAGTAGTATAGCAGACAGTTACACAGATACGCAGTATTTT. The full variable domain, its missing parts supplied by reference TRBV19 and TRBJ2-3, is DGGITQSPKYLFRKEGQNVTLSCEQNLNHDAMYWYRQDPGQGLRLIYYSQIVNDFQKGDIAEGYSVSREKKESFPLTVTSAQKNPTAFYLCASSIADSYTDTQYFGPGTRLTVL.

Points on this clone: A much larger clone lies one base from this, so it may be a read error. The rearrangement uses TRBV7-3 and TRBJ1-1; D unresolved. Trimming took 2 bases from V and 1 from J, leaving 5 bases between them. Germline values: CDR1 SGHTA, CDR2 FQGTGA. This CDR3 spans 13 amino acids. The DNA for the CDR3 is TGTGCCAGCAGCTTAGCAGGGAACACTGAAGCTTTCTTT. It yields the protein CASSLAGNTEAFF.

The chain employs TRBV5-1 and TRBJ2-7; TRBD1 might be the D (6 bases). V dropped 0 bases and J dropped 6 bases, with 13 bases sitting between them. Germline values: CDR1 SGHRS, CDR2 YFSETQ. The CDR3 runs to 14 residues. In DNA form, the CDR3 reads TGCGCCAGCAGCTTGGTGGCAGGGGCCGGCGAGCAGTACTTC. This encodes CASSLVAGAGEQYF.

This clone was counted once. This chain connects TRBV10-3 to TRBJ2-7; maybe TRBD1 (7 bases). Trimming left V 4 bases short and J 1 base short, with 14 bases between. CDR1 is ENHRY, CDR2 SYGVKD, per germline. The CDR3 covers 15 residues. The CDR3 reads CAISGGVTGSYEQYF. DNA for the CDR3: TGTGCCATCAGTGGGGGGGTGACAGGGTCCTACGAGCAGTACTTC.

The chain employs TRBV7-9 and TRBJ1-4, with 8 bases lining up with TRBD1. The CDR3 is 15 amino acids. Germline V gene sequence: CDR1 SEHNR, CDR2 FQNEAQ (reference sequence). The trim removed 8 bases at V and 8 bases at J, leaving 13 bases unmatched. The CDR3 nucleotides read TGTGCCAGCCAGAACACAGGGGGACGGATCGAAAAACTGTTTTTT. It specifies CASQNTGGRIEKLFF.

The V gene is TRBV9, the J gene TRBJ2-3, with D tentatively TRBD2 (7 bases). Germline values: CDR1 SGDLS, CDR2 YYNGEE. The CDR3 is 16 residues long. V lost 0 bases, J lost 2 bases, and 13 bases lay in between. The CDR3 loop is CASSVAGGDITDTQYF. As DNA, the CDR3 is TGTGCCAGCAGCGTAGCTGGGGGGGACATCACAGATACGCAGTATTTT.

This clone has at least ten counts. The chain carries TRBV7-9 and TRBJ1-2, with 8 bases aligning to TRBD1. CDR3 length equals 14 residues. V gave up 5 bases and J gave up 8 bases; unmatched junction bases: 10. Germline V lookup: CDR1 SEHNR, CDR2 FQNEAQ (reference sequence). DNA for the CDR3: TGTGCCAGCAGCCACTCCCAGGGGGCGAAGGGCTACACCTTC. The encoded protein is CASSHSQGAKGYTF. The whole variable domain, filled in from reference TRBV7-9 and TRBJ1-2, reads DTGVSQNPRHKITKRGQNVTFRCDPISEHNRLYWYRQTLGQGPEFLTYFQNEAQLEKSRLLSDRFSAERPKGSFSTLEIQRTEQGDSAMYLCASSHSQGAKGYTFGSGTRLTVV.

The V and J genes are TRBV11-2 and TRBJ1-1; D gene ambiguous. The length of the CDR3 is 15 residues. V was trimmed by 2 bases and J by 3 bases, leaving 13 bases between them. CDR1 and CDR2 from the germline V gene are SGHAT and FQNNGV. The CDR3 sequence is CASSLMGRRDTEAFF. The CDR3 DNA follows: TGTGCCAGCAGCTTAATGGGCAGGAGGGACACTGAAGCTTTCTTT.

This clone turned up a few times. The V call is TRBV19, the J call TRBJ2-6, with 11 nucleotides matching TRBD1. The germline CDR1 and CDR2 sequences are LNHDA and SQIVND (reference sequence). This CDR3 region has 17 residues. V dropped 5 bases and J dropped 2; count of bases not matched to a gene: 5. The DNA of the CDR3 is TGTGCCAGTAGTGTCCGGGACAGGGGGACTGGGGCCAACGTCCTGACTTTC. Protein: CASSVRDRGTGANVLTF.

CDR3 DNA sequence: TGCGCCAGCAGCCAGGCCACAGGGTTTGAGCAGTTCTTC. This sequence encodes CASSQATGFEQFF. The V and J genes are TRBV4-1 and TRBJ2-1, with TRBD1 as a possible D gene (6 bases). The V end lost 3 bases, the J end lost 9 bases, and 12 bases lay between the germline ends. The CDR3 sequence is 13 residues long. CDR1 is MGHRA, CDR2 YSYEKL, per germline.

This chain links TRBV6-5 with TRBJ1-1; TRBD1 is a possible D gene (5 bases). In germline, CDR1 is MNHEY, CDR2 SVGAGI. CDR3 size: 13 residues. V lost 5 bases and J lost 1, with 8 bases in between. The CDR3 nucleotides are TGTGCCAGCAGTACGGACAAGAACACTGAAGCTTTCTTT. Its protein product is CASSTDKNTEAFF.

The chain couples TRBV14 to TRBJ1-2, with a tentative D call TRBD1 (5 bases). The V end lost 0 bases, the J end lost 6 bases, and 17 bases lay between the germline ends. The CDR3 covers 16 residues. CDR1 SGHDN and CDR2 FVKESK come from the germline V gene. CDR3 in DNA: TGTGCCAGCAGCCAAGAGGGGGACTGGTCTTCTGATGGCTACACCTTC. Its protein product is CASSQEGDWSSDGYTF.

The chain is built from TRBV6-2 or TRBV6-3 and TRBJ1-2; D unclear. The ends were cut back, 5 bases at V and 8 bases at J, with 12 bases in the middle. Germline V gene sequence: CDR1 MNHEY, CDR2 SVGEGT. The CDR3 extends over 12 amino acids. CDR3 residues: CASSDLPGGYTF. CDR3 bases: TGTGCCAGCAGTGACCTCCCGGGGGGCTACACCTTC.

Only one count was recorded for this clone. This rearrangement joins TRBV19 to TRBJ1-2; 7 positions agree with TRBD1. There are 14 residues in the CDR3. The ends lost 5 bases at V and 5 bases at J; junction bases unmatched: 8. Germline V gene sequence: CDR1 LNHDA, CDR2 SQIVND (reference sequence). The CDR3 reads CASSPETGYYGYTF. CDR3 nucleotides: TGTGCCAGTAGTCCAGAGACAGGGTATTATGGCTACACCTTC.

J is TRBJ1-6 and V is TRBV3-1 (or the pseudogene TRBV3-2); the D gene is possibly TRBD1 (6 bases). The germline CDR1 and CDR2 sequences are LGHDT and YNNKEL (reference sequence). Between the trimmed V and J ends, which lost 6 bases and 5 bases, there was a span of 8 bases. The CDR3 has 13 amino acids. Written as DNA, the CDR3 is TGTGCCAGCAGTCAGGGGAATAATTCACCCCTCCACTTT. It codes for CASSQGNNSPLHF.

V and J are TRBV7-2 and TRBJ1-1; D gene unclear. Germline CDR1 and CDR2: SGHTA and FQGNSA. The CDR3 is 13 amino acids. The ends were cut back, 1 base at V and 1 base at J, with 4 bases in the middle. For the CDR3, the DNA is TGTGCCAGCAGCTTAGTGGCGAACACTGAAGCTTTCTTT. Its protein product is CASSLVANTEAFF.

The chain uses TRBV5-6 and TRBJ2-1; possible D gene TRBD2, 5 bases. V was shortened by 2 bases and J by 7 bases, with 16 bases between the two germline ends. The CDR3 covers 15 residues. In germline, CDR1 is SGHDT, CDR2 YYEEEE. CDR3 sequence (DNA): TGTGCCAGCAGCTTCCGAGCGGCAGGACGAAATGAGCAGTTCTTC. Amino acid sequence: CASSFRAAGRNEQFF.

This clone was observed once. The chain uses TRBV28 and TRBJ2-7; weak D call: TRBD1 (5 bases). Between the trimmed V and J ends, which lost 6 bases and 2 bases, there was a span of 17 bases. Germline values: CDR1 MDHEN, CDR2 SYDVKM. This CDR3 region has 15 residues. CDR3 sequence (DNA): TGTGCCAGCAGCCCCCCGCGTGAACAGGCCTACGAGCAGTACTTC. Protein sequence: CASSPPREQAYEQYF.

This clone is a singleton in its sample. V is TRBV10-1 and J is TRBJ2-2, with D possibly matching TRBD1 (7 bases). Germline V gives CDR1 WNHNN, CDR2 SYGVQD (reference sequence). CDR3 length equals 14 residues. Trimming took 4 bases from V and 7 from J, leaving 13 bases between them. Here the CDR3 reads CASSVRGDGGELFF. CDR3 sequence (DNA): TGCGCCAGCAGTGTCAGGGGGGACGGCGGGGAGCTGTTTTTT.

This chain joins TRBV4-1 and TRBJ1-3; D is perhaps TRBD1 (6 bases). This CDR3 is 17 amino acids long. Germline CDR1 and CDR2: MGHRA and YSYEKL. V was clipped by 1 base and J by 2 bases, with 15 bases between them. Here the CDR3 DNA reads TGCGCCAGCAGCCAAGGAACAGGGTTGGTTGCTGGAAACACCATATATTTT. Protein product: CASSQGTGLVAGNTIYF.

The chain carries TRBV28 and TRBJ1-6; TRBD1 is a possible D gene (5 bases). Trimming stripped 5 bases from V and 7 bases from J, with 18 bases between. This CDR3 has 16 residues. Germline lookup yields CDR1 MDHEN and CDR2 SYDVKM. The CDR3 is CASSPRGRGYNSPLHF. For the CDR3, the DNA is TGTGCCAGCAGTCCCCGTGGGAGGGGATACAATTCACCCCTCCACTTT.

This clone was seen only once. The gene calls are TRBV30 and TRBJ1-5; D unclear. CDR1 GTSNPN and CDR2 SVGIG come from the germline V gene (reference sequence). With 2 bases removed from V and 4 bases from J, the gap between germline ends came to 9 bases. The CDR3 consists of 13 residues. Here the CDR3 DNA reads TGTGCCTGGAGTACCGGGAAGAATCAGCCCCAGCATTTT. Protein sequence: CAWSTGKNQPQHF.

The V gene is TRBV29-1, the J gene TRBJ2-2; D gene ambiguous. The V end was cut by 5 bases, the J end by 0 bases, with 7 bases between. Germline values: CDR1 SQVTM, CDR2 ANQGSEA. This CDR3 is 13 amino acids long. Written as DNA, the CDR3 is TGCAGCGTTTTTTCAGCGAACACCGGGGAGCTGTTTTTT. It is translated as CSVFSANTGELFF.

The chain carries TRBV5-1 and TRBJ2-1; possibly TRBD2 for D (6 bases). The CDR3 length is 15 residues. The germline V and J ends were trimmed by 5 bases and 10 bases, with 22 bases remaining between them. Germline V gene sequence: CDR1 SGHRS, CDR2 YFSETQ. The CDR3 DNA sequence: TGCGCCAGCAGAACCCAGGCGGGGACGGGTCCAGAGCAGTTCTTC. Amino acids: CASRTQAGTGPEQFF.

V and J are TRBV7-2 and TRBJ2-2, with D possibly TRBD2 on 7 matching bases. The CDR3 is 18 amino acids. From germline, CDR1 is SGHTA and CDR2 FQGNSA. V was clipped by 4 bases and J by 4 bases, with 22 bases between them. DNA of the CDR3: TGTGCCAGCAGCTCTTTCTCCCGGGGGGCTGGGGGCACCGGGGAGCTGTTTTTT. Protein sequence: CASSSFSRGAGGTGELFF.